The rows below give T cell receptor beta chains drawn from one sample of a study of cytomegalovirus exposure and HLA in healthy donors. Profiling relied on immunoSEQ multiplex PCR, and the TCRdb table lists in-frame clones only, not all of them. The sample has approximately 170,000 clones; more than 80% are singletons. The sample taken for sequencing was PBMCs. The source is a woman younger than 30 in good health and CMV-seronegative. Each CDR3 is given with its conserved first and last residue. The order of the fields is J gene, V gene, clone size, D gene, CDR3 DNA, CDR3 protein. The D gene is left open where the match is weak. Clone size is given for some rows only: seen once, a few or many times, or a class if the clone is expanded.

>TRBJ2-3|TRBV5-1|.|TRBD1
TGCGCCAGCAGCTTAACAGGGGGCAAAGATACGCAGTATTTT
CASSLTGGKDTQYF
>TRBJ2-7|TRBV13|.|TRBD2
TGTGCCAGCAGCCAAAGACTAGCGTTAGACTACGAGCAGTACTTC
CASSQRLALDYEQYF
>TRBJ2-7|TRBV6-6|once|.
TGTGCCAGCAGTCGACAGGAGGTCCGCTACGAGCAGTACTTC
CASSRQEVRYEQYF
>TRBJ2-7|TRBV27|.|.
TGTGCCAGCAGTTTCACAGGGTCTCCCTACGAGCAGTACTTC
CASSFTGSPYEQYF
>TRBJ1-2|TRBV29-1|.|.
TGCAGCGTTGAGGGCGTACGGTATGGCTACACCTTC
CSVEGVRYGYTF
>TRBJ2-7|TRBV7-2|.|TRBD2
TGTGCCAGCAGCCTAACTAGCGGGAGGTCTTTTTACGAGCAGTACTTC
CASSLTSGRSFYEQYF
>TRBJ1-1|TRBV14|.|.
TGTGCCAGCAGTCCTAGGCAGTTTTCCACTGAAGCTTTCTTT
CASSPRQFSTEAFF
>TRBJ2-7|TRBV4-1|once|.
TGCGCCAGCAGCCTCAACAACCGGGTGGCCTACGAGCAGTACTTC
CASSLNNRVAYEQYF
>TRBJ1-1|TRBV13|.|TRBD1
TGTGCCAGCAGCGTGGCCGGGACAGCGTACCAACCTCTCCTCGCTGAAGCTTTCTTT
CASSVAGTAYQPLLAEAFF
>TRBJ2-7|TRBV6-1|few|.
TGTGCCAGCACCCAAGGGGATTACGAGCAGTACTTC
CASTQGDYEQYF
>TRBJ2-7|TRBV6-1|once|TRBD1
TGTGCCAGCAGTGAAGCGCGGGGGACAGGGGACCCCCAGTACTACGAGCAGTACTTC
CASSEARGTGDPQYYEQYF
>TRBJ1-1|TRBV6-1|.|.
TGTGCCAGCAGTCCAACTACAGGGATTGCTCCAGCTTTCTTT
CASSPTTGIAPAFF
>TRBJ2-2|TRBV7-2|few|TRBD2
TGTGCCAGCAGCATCACTAGCGGGAAAAGCGGGGAGCTGTTTTTT
CASSITSGKSGELFF
>TRBJ2-3|TRBV5-4|few|TRBD2
TGTGCCAGCGGGACCGGGGGGATCAAGGGAGATACGCAGTATTTT
CASGTGGIKGDTQYF
>TRBJ1-1|TRBV11-2|.|.
TGTGCCAGCAGCTTATTTACAGACATGAACACTGAAGCTTTCTTT
CASSLFTDMNTEAFF
>TRBJ2-1|TRBV21-1|.|.
TGTGCCAGTGGCTCAAGTAGCGGGAGGTGGGGGCAGTTCTTC
CASGSSSGRWGQFF
>TRBJ2-5|TRBV11-2|few|.
TGTGCCAGCAGCTTACGGTTGCAAGAGACCCAGTACTTC
CASSLRLQETQYF
>TRBJ2-3|TRBV5-1|.|TRBD1
TGCGCCAGCAGCCCACAGGGGTTAAGTACAGATACGCAGTATTTT
CASSPQGLSTDTQYF
>TRBJ2-2|TRBV11-3|.|TRBD2
TGTGCCAGCAGTATCACTAGCGGGAGCGGGGGCGGGGAGCTGTTTTTT
CASSITSGSGGGELFF
>TRBJ2-1|TRBV7-9|.|TRBD2
TGTTCCAGCAGCTTATGGGCGGGAGCAGAGCAGTTCTTC
CSSSLWAGAEQFF
>TRBJ2-7|TRBV5-1|.|.
TGCGCCAGCAGCTTGTACACTACTCCCTACGAGCAGTACTTC
CASSLYTTPYEQYF
>TRBJ2-1|TRBV5-1|.|TRBD2
TGCGCCAGCAGCTTGGCTCTAGCGGCTTCCAATGAGCAGTTCTTC
CASSLALAASNEQFF
>TRBJ2-3|TRBV5-1|.|.
TGCGCCAGCAGCTTGGGCTGGGTGGAGCGACATACGCAGTATTTT
CASSLGWVERHTQYF
>TRBJ2-7|TRBV9|.|.
TGTGCCAGCAGCGTAGATGCAGGGGCCAGCTCCTACGAGCAGTACTTC
CASSVDAGASSYEQYF
>TRBJ1-6|TRBV15|.|.
TGTGCCACCAGCAGTCCAGGGTCGGCACCCCTCCACTTT
CATSSPGSAPLHF
>TRBJ2-7|TRBV4-1|.|.
TGCGCCAGCAGCCAAGGGGCACAGGGTATATACGAGCAGTACTTC
CASSQGAQGIYEQYF
>TRBJ2-1|TRBV2|.|.
TGTGCCAGCAGTGGACTAGTCGGGAATGAGCAGTTCTTC
CASSGLVGNEQFF
>TRBJ1-3|TRBV11-3|.|.
TGTGCCAGCAGCTTCCGGGGGGCTGGAAACACCATATATTTT
CASSFRGAGNTIYF
>TRBJ2-7|TRBV28|few|TRBD2
TGTGCCAGCAGTTTAAGGGACTACAATCGAAGATACGAGCAGTACTTC
CASSLRDYNRRYEQYF
>TRBJ2-7|TRBV10-2|.|TRBD1
TGCGCCAGCAGGGGAGACCTGGGACAGGGAATTTACGAGCAGTACTTC
CASRGDLGQGIYEQYF
>TRBJ2-2|TRBV11-3|.|TRBD2
TGTGCCAGCAGCTTAGGGACTAGCGCCGGGGAGCTGTTTTTT
CASSLGTSAGELFF
>TRBJ2-7|TRBV6-5|.|TRBD1
TGTGCCAGCAGTTACTCGGGACAGGGGTACTACGAGCAGTACTTC
CASSYSGQGYYEQYF
>TRBJ2-3|TRBV7-8|few|.
TGTGCCAGCAGAGGGGCCCCAGATACGCAGTATTTT
CASRGAPDTQYF
>TRBJ1-5|TRBV11-2|.|.
TGTGCCAGCAGCTTAGACAGGGGAGGCAATCAGCCCCAGCATTTT
CASSLDRGGNQPQHF
>TRBJ2-2|TRBV18|.|TRBD1
TGTGCCAGCTCACCGGACAGGGGGGTGAGCGGGGAGCTGTTTTTT
CASSPDRGVSGELFF
>TRBJ2-5|TRBV5-1|.|TRBD1
TGCGCCAGCAGCTTGACAGACAGGGGGGAGACCCAGTACTTC
CASSLTDRGETQYF
>TRBJ1-2|TRBV5-1|.|TRBD1
TGCGCCAGCAGCTTGGGACAGGGGAACTATGGCTACACCTTC
CASSLGQGNYGYTF
>TRBJ2-7|TRBV6-6|.|TRBD2
TGTGCCAGCAGATCCCTAGCGGGAGAGTCCGAGCAGTACTTC
CASRSLAGESEQYF
>TRBJ2-3|TRBV4-1|.|.
TGCGCCAGCAGCCTTCGGGTTACCCGTGGGGCTAGCACAGATACGCAGTATTTT
CASSLRVTRGASTDTQYF
>TRBJ2-7|TRBV6-5|.|TRBD1
TGTGCCAGCAGTTACAGGGGACAGGGGGCCTACGAGCAGTACTTC
CASSYRGQGAYEQYF
>TRBJ1-1|TRBV29-1|.|.
TGCAGCGTTGTGTCAGGGAACACTGAAGCTTTCTTT
CSVVSGNTEAFF
>TRBJ2-7|TRBV28|.|TRBD2
TGTGCCAGCAGTGGGATTGGGACTAGCGGCGCCTACGAGCAGTACTTC
CASSGIGTSGAYEQYF
>TRBJ1-1|TRBV9|.|TRBD1
TGTGCCAGCAGCTTGGGACAGGGGATAACTGAAGCTTTCTTT
CASSLGQGITEAFF
>TRBJ2-7|TRBV11-2|.|TRBD1
TGTGCCAGCAGCTCCCTCGGGGGACAGGGTCCCTACGAGCAGTACTTC
CASSSLGGQGPYEQYF
>TRBJ2-7|TRBV28|.|.
TGTGCCAGCAGTTCTGCCTACGAGCAGTACTTC
CASSSAYEQYF
>TRBJ1-2|TRBV5-1|.|TRBD1
TGCGCCAGCAGCTTGGGTACAGGGGCCTATGGCTACACCTTC
CASSLGTGAYGYTF
>TRBJ2-2|TRBV5-4|.|.
TGTGCCAGCAGCATAGACAGGAACACCGGGGAGCTGTTTTTT
CASSIDRNTGELFF
>TRBJ2-3|TRBV11-3|.|.
TGTGCCAGCAGCTTAGCGGGCGGGAGCACAGATACGCAGTATTTT
CASSLAGGSTDTQYF
>TRBJ1-4|TRBV6-1|.|TRBD1
TGTGCCAGCAGTGAATCTTGGGACAGGGGGAGGGAAAAACTGTTTTTT
CASSESWDRGREKLFF
>TRBJ2-3|TRBV6-4|.|.
TGTGCCAGCAGTGACGGAGACACAGATACGCAGTATTTT
CASSDGDTDTQYF
>TRBJ2-4|TRBV18|.|.
TGTGCCAGCTCAGCGAGTTGGGCCCAGGGGACCAAAAACATTCAGTACTTC
CASSASWAQGTKNIQYF
>TRBJ1-2|TRBV28|.|.
TGTGCCAGCAGTTTGTGGGGGGACAACTATGGCTACACCTTC
CASSLWGDNYGYTF
>TRBJ2-2|TRBV7-3|.|.
TGTGCCAGCAGCTTACCCGGGTCAAACACCGGGGAGCTGTTTTTT
CASSLPGSNTGELFF
>TRBJ2-1|TRBV4-1|.|TRBD2
TGCGCCAGCAGCCCCGTTAGCGGGGGAACCTACAATGAGCAGTTCTTC
CASSPVSGGTYNEQFF
>TRBJ1-2|TRBV5-4|.|.
TGTGCCAGCAGCTTGTTGCGGGGTAGGTCGGATGGCTACACCTTC
CASSLLRGRSDGYTF
>TRBJ2-2|TRBV27|.|TRBD2
TGTGCCAGCAGTTTACTGACTAGCGGGGGCACCGGGGAGCTGTTTTTT
CASSLLTSGGTGELFF